This T cell receptor (beta chain) came from a study of cytomegalovirus exposure and HLA in healthy donors. Study as a whole: Of several hundred genotyped donors, more than 75% grouped in the Caucasian-associated ancestry cluster.

Whole-study results and caveats: Excluded: some indistinguishable V segments such as TRBV6-2 and TRBV6-3.

This CDR3 spans 16 amino acids. V lost 5 bases, J lost 1 base, and 16 bases lay in between. Germline V lookup: CDR1 PRHDT, CDR2 FYEKMQ (reference sequence). The PCR employed 60 Vbeta primers together with 13 Jbeta primers. Repertoires were generated with immunoSEQ multiplex PCR, while TCRdb's copy carries only in-frame clones and drops some. This sample has around 190,000 clones, with about 81% found just once. Details on this clone: What it binds is not known.

This sequence joins TRBV13 and TRBJ2-3; D might be TRBD2 (6 bases). This sequence originates from a man younger than 30 in good health and CMV-seronegative. The sequencing sample was made of PBMCs. DNA for the CDR3: TGTGCCAGCAGCGATAGCGGCACGGGGGGCACAGATACGCAGTATTTT. This gives the protein CASSDSGTGGTDTQYF.